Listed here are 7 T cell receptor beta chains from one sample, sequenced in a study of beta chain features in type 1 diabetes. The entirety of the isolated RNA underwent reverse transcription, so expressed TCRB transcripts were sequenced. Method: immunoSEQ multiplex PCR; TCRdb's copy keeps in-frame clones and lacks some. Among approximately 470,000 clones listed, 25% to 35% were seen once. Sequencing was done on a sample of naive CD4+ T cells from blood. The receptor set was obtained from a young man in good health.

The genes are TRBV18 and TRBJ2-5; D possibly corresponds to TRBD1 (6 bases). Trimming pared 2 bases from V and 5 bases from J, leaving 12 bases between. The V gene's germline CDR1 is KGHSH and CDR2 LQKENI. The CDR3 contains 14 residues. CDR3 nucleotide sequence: TGTGCCAGCTCACCAACGGCAGGGGATGAGACCCAGTACTTC. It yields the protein CASSPTAGDETQYF.

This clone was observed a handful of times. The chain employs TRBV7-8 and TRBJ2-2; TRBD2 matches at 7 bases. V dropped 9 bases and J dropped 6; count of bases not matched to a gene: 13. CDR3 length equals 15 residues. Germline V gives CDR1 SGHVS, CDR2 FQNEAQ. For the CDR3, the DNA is TGTGCCAGTCTTGTGAGGGGAGGGCCTGCCGGGGAGCTGTTTTTT. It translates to CASLVRGGPAGELFF.

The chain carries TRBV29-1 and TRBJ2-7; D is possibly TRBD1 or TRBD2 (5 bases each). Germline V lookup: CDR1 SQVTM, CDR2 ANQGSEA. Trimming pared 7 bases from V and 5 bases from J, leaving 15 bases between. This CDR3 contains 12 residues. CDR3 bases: TGCAGCGCCCTGGGACCCGGAGACGAGCAGTACTTC. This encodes CSALGPGDEQYF.

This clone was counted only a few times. CDR3 amino acids: CASSPQGLAVRQFF. The CDR3 nucleotides are TGTGCCAGCAGCCCACAGGGGCTAGCGGTACGGCAGTTCTTC. The chain is built from TRBV6-5 and TRBJ2-1; either TRBD1 or TRBD2 may fit D (7 bases each). CDR1 is MNHEY and CDR2 is SVGAGI in the germline V gene. Trimming took off 6 bases at V and 12 bases at J, with 21 bases between the two ends. This CDR3 has 14 amino acids.

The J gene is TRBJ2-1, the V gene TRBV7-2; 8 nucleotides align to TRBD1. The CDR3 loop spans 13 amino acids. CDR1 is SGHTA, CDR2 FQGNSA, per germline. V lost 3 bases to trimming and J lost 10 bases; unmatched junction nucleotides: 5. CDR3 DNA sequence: TGTGCCAGCAGCTTTTCAGGGGGCGGGGAGCAGTTCTTC. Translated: CASSFSGGGEQFF.

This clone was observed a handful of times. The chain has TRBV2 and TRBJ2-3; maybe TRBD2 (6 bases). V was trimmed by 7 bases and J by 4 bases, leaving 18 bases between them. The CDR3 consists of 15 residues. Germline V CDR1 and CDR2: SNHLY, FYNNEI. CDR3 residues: CASNPGPSSADTQYF. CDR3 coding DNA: TGTGCCAGCAACCCGGGGCCATCTAGCGCAGATACGCAGTATTTT.

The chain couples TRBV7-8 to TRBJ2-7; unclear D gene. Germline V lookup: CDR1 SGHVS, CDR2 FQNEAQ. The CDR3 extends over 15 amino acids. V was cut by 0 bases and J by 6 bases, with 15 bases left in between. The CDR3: CASSLARPGSGEQYF. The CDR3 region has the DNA TGTGCCAGCAGCTTAGCGAGACCAGGAAGTGGCGAGCAGTACTTC.